Listed below are T cell receptor beta chains from one sample, sequenced in a study of beta chain features in type 1 diabetes. The method was immunoSEQ multiplex PCR; TCRdb's version includes in-frame clones alone and lacks a portion of them. The sample contains under 250,000 clones, 12% to 15% of which appear only once. The sequencing sample was made of naive CD4+ T cells from blood. These receptors came from a woman in her thirties or forties in good health. Both conserved end residues are part of each CDR3. The D gene is left open where the match is weak. Expanded clones are given a class, and other clones once, few, many or no size at all.

>-|TRBJ1-5|TRBV29-1|-
TGCAGCGTAGCCGCTCCAAATCAGCCCCAGCATTTT
CSVAAPNQPQHF
>TRBD2|TRBJ2-5|TRBV6-6|-
TGTGCCAGCACTCTGAGGCGGGGGGGGCAAGAGACCCAGTACTTC
CASTLRRGGQETQYF
>-|TRBJ2-4|TRBV21-1|-
TGTGCCAGCAGCAAACGGGGGGAAATGGAGAACATTCAGTACTTC
CASSKRGEMENIQYF
>TRBD2|TRBJ2-7|TRBV6-5|-
TGTGCCAGCAGTGGGACTAGCGGGGCTTACGAGCAGTACTTC
CASSGTSGAYEQYF
>-|TRBJ2-7|TRBV7-2|few
TGTGCCAGCAGCGCGGGATCTAACGAGCAGTACTTC
CASSAGSNEQYF
>TRBD1|TRBJ2-6|TRBV2|-
TGTGCCAGCAGTTACACAGGGGTGGGGGCCAACGTCCTGACTTTC
CASSYTGVGANVLTF
>-|TRBJ2-2|TRBV6-1|-
TGTGCCAGCAGTGAAGGGGACAAGTGGGCCGGGGAGCTGTTTTTT
CASSEGDKWAGELFF
>-|TRBJ2-3|TRBV7-9|few
TGTGCCAGCAGCTTAGCTGGGGGGGCGGATACAGATACGCAGTATTTT
CASSLAGGADTDTQYF
>TRBD1|TRBJ2-7|TRBV5-1|few
TGCGCCAGCAGCAGGGGGGACAGGGGGAACCACGAGCAGTACTTC
CASSRGDRGNHEQYF
>TRBD1|TRBJ2-7|TRBV27|-
TGTGCCAGCAGTTTCGGACAGGGGCCCTACGAGCAGTACTTC
CASSFGQGPYEQYF
>-|TRBJ2-1|TRBV20-1|-
TGCAGTGCTAGACAATACAATGAGCAGTTCTTC
CSARQYNEQFF
>TRBD1|TRBJ1-5|TRBV19|few
TGTGCCAGTAGTATCCGGGACAGAATCTCGCCCCAGCATTTT
CASSIRDRISPQHF
>-|TRBJ1-4|TRBV6-1|few
TGTGCCAGCACCCAGGGATATGAAAAACTGTTTTTT
CASTQGYEKLFF
>-|TRBJ2-2|TRBV5-1|-
TGCGCCAGCAGCTTGGGATTAGGTGGGGGCCTCACCGGGGAGCTGTTTTTT
CASSLGLGGGLTGELFF
>TRBD2|TRBJ2-1|TRBV4-3|few
TGCGCCAGCAGCCAAGCAGAACTAGCGGGGGTATTGCAGGGGTCCTACAATGAGCAGTTCTTC
CASSQAELAGVLQGSYNEQFF
>TRBD1|TRBJ1-1|TRBV19|-
TGTGCCAGTAGTCGCCGGACAGGGACCGACACTGAAGCTTTCTTT
CASSRRTGTDTEAFF
>-|TRBJ2-7|TRBV18|few
TGTGCCAGCTCACCACCCCCTCGGGGGGCAGATTTTATGGGCTACGAGCAGTACTTC
CASSPPPRGADFMGYEQYF
>-|TRBJ1-1|TRBV5-1|few
TGCGCCAGCAGCTTGGGACAGCTCAAGAACACTGAAGCTTTCTTT
CASSLGQLKNTEAFF
>TRBD2|TRBJ2-2|TRBV5-1|-
TGCGCCAGCAGCCCATACTCGGGGGTAGCGGGGGCCACCGGGGAGCTGTTTTTT
CASSPYSGVAGATGELFF
>TRBD1|TRBJ2-7|TRBV6-6|-
TGTGCCACATATCCGGGACAGGCTATCTACGAGCAGTACTTC
CATYPGQAIYEQYF
>TRBD2|TRBJ2-3|TRBV9|few
TGTGCCAGCAGCGTAGTCAGCGGGGGGGCGGATACGCAGTATTTT
CASSVVSGGADTQYF
>-|TRBJ2-7|TRBV6-5|-
TGTGCCAGCAGGCGAGGGGGTGAGGGCGAGCAGTACTTC
CASRRGGEGEQYF
>-|TRBJ2-1|TRBV5-1|-
TGCGCCAGCAGCATCCGCGGGACCGTCAATGAGCAGTTCTTC
CASSIRGTVNEQFF
>TRBD1|TRBJ1-2|TRBV20-1|-
TGCAGTGCTCTGGACAGGGGATTCTACACCTTC
CSALDRGFYTF
>TRBD2|TRBJ2-5|TRBV25-1|-
TGTGCCAGCAGTGAAGGCTTAGCGGGGGGGCCGTTGGAGACCCAGTACTTC
CASSEGLAGGPLETQYF
>TRBD1|TRBJ2-2|TRBV7-2|-
TGTGCCAGCAGCTTTACAGGGGGAAGTGGGGAGCTGTTTTTT
CASSFTGGSGELFF
>TRBD1|TRBJ2-6|TRBV29-1|-
TGCAGCGTCTTCACAGGGGTCCCTCGAAGCTCTGGGGCCAACGTCCTGACTTTC
CSVFTGVPRSSGANVLTF
>-|TRBJ2-4|TRBV7-6|many
TGTGCCAGCAGCTCCGCCTATGACAGCAAAAACATTCAGTACTTC
CASSSAYDSKNIQYF
>TRBD1|TRBJ1-2|TRBV7-2|-
TGTGCCAGCAGCCCGGGACAGGGACGTAACTATGGCTACACCTTC
CASSPGQGRNYGYTF
>TRBD1|TRBJ1-2|TRBV6-6|few
TGTGCCAGCAGTTACGGGACAGATAGTGGCTACACCTTC
CASSYGTDSGYTF
>-|TRBJ1-1|TRBV6-5|-
TGTGCCAGCAGTTACGGCGCCGCGGGGACTGAAGCTTTCTTT
CASSYGAAGTEAFF
>-|TRBJ2-5|TRBV5-4|once
TGTGCCAGCAGCGGGGGCAGGGAAGAGACCCAGTACTTC
CASSGGREETQYF
>TRBD1|TRBJ1-2|TRBV7-2|-
TGTGCCAGCAGCTTAGCTTCCGGGACAGAATACTATGGCTACACCTTC
CASSLASGTEYYGYTF
>TRBD1|TRBJ1-2|TRBV6-4|-
TGTGCCAGCAGTGCTAACCCAGACAGGGGCTCTGGCTACACCTTC
CASSANPDRGSGYTF
>TRBD1|TRBJ2-7|TRBV25-1|few
TGTGCCAGCAGTGCAACACCGGGACAGGGAAGAGGCTACGAGCAGTACTTC
CASSATPGQGRGYEQYF
>-|TRBJ2-5|TRBV6-5|few
TGTGCCAGCAGTTATCTCCAAGAGACCCAGTACTTC
CASSYLQETQYF
>-|TRBJ2-3|TRBV10-1|-
TGCGCCAGCAGGAGCATAACAGATACGCAGTATTTT
CASRSITDTQYF
>-|TRBJ2-5|TRBV18|-
TGTGCCAGCTCACCACGGCAGGGGGAGACCCAGTACTTC
CASSPRQGETQYF
>-|TRBJ2-4|TRBV6-5|-
TGCGCGACGTATAGCTTCGAACAAAACATTCAGTACTTC
CATYSFEQNIQYF
>TRBD2|TRBJ2-6|TRBV18|-
TGTGCCAGCTCACCGAGAGAGATAGCGGGGGGTAACTCTGGGGCCAACGTCCTGACTTTC
CASSPREIAGGNSGANVLTF
>-|TRBJ2-2|TRBV21-1|few
TGTGCCAGCAGCACCTCAGGGGGCTCCGGGGAGCTGTTTTTT
CASSTSGGSGELFF
>-|TRBJ2-3|TRBV7-9|few
TGTGCCAGCAGCCGGGAACGGAGCACAGATACGCAGTATTTT
CASSRERSTDTQYF
>-|TRBJ1-1|TRBV14|-
TGTGCCAGCGCCGTTGGGTCGGGTACTGAAGCTTTCTTT
CASAVGSGTEAFF
>TRBD2|TRBJ2-5|TRBV5-1|few
TGCGCCAGCAGGAAAAGCGGGGGGCAAGAGACCCAGTACTTC
CASRKSGGQETQYF
>-|TRBJ2-4|TRBV7-8|-
TGTGCCAGCAGCCAATGGGCCGACGGCATTCAGTACTTC
CASSQWADGIQYF
>TRBD1|TRBJ2-5|TRBV10-3|few
TGTGCCATCAGTCGGACAGGCCAAGAGACCCAGTACTTC
CAISRTGQETQYF
>-|TRBJ1-6|TRBV5-1|-
TGCGCCAGCAGCTTGGCCATTTCAGACTTCTATAATTCACCCCTCCACTTT
CASSLAISDFYNSPLHF
>TRBD1|TRBJ1-2|TRBV11-1|few
TGTGCCAGCAGCCATCGAGGGACAGGGGAGAACTATGGCTACACCTTC
CASSHRGTGENYGYTF
>-|TRBJ1-2|TRBV25-1|-
TGTGCCAGCGGAGACACAACCAGGGGCCCCTCTCGTGGCTACACCTTC
CASGDTTRGPSRGYTF
>-|TRBJ2-3|TRBV19|-
TGTGCCAGTAGTGTAAGGGGATCCGCTAGCACAGATACGCAGTATTTT
CASSVRGSASTDTQYF